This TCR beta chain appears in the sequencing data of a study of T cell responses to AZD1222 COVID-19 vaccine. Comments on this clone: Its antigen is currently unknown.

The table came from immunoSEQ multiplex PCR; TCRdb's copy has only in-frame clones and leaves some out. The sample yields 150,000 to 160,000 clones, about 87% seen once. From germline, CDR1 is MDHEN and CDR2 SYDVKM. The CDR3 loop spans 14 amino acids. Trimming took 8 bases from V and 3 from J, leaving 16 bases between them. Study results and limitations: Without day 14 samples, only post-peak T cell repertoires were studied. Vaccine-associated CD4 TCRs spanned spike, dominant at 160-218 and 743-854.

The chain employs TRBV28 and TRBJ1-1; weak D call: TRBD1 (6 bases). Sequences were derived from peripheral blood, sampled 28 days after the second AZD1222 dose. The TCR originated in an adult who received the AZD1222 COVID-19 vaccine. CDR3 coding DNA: TGTGCCAGCTTGACAGGCTCGGGGTACACTGAAGCTTTCTTT. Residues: CASLTGSGYTEAFF.